This TCR beta chain originates from a study of cytomegalovirus exposure and HLA in healthy donors. Findings and limits, study-wide: In vitro testing confirmed a few CMV-associated chains as specific for CMV antigens. Donor immune exposure was known only as CMV serostatus. DRB1 had the most TCR associations and HLA-C the fewest, a later analysis found, with rates varying by HLA locus.

Of note for this clone: Its antigen is unidentified.

The CDR3 consists of 15 residues. Trimming pared 4 bases from V and 3 bases from J, leaving 13 bases between. Per germline, CDR1 SGHTS and CDR2 YDEGEE. While unrecorded immune exposures were likely, the donors were nominally healthy when sampled. The PCR had 60 Vbeta and 13 Jbeta primers. Using immunoSEQ multiplex PCR, the repertoire was profiled, and TCRdb retains in-frame clones only, with some absent. The sample yields 150,000 to 200,000 clones, around four fifths seen once. Sequencing used PBMCs. The V and J genes are TRBV5-8 and TRBJ1-4, with D perhaps TRBD1 (6 bases). This TCR came from a man aged 35 to 55 in good health and CMV-seropositive. CDR3 amino acids: CASSPWGQSNEKLFF. The CDR3 coding sequence is TGTGCCAGCAGCCCCTGGGGACAATCTAATGAAAAACTGTTTTTT. The complete variable domain, with remaining parts taken from reference TRBV5-8 and TRBJ1-4, reads EAGVTQSPTHLIKTRGQQATLRCSPISGHTSVYWYQQALGLGLQFLLWYDEGEERNRGNFPPRFSGRQFPNYSSELNVNALELEDSALYLCASSPWGQSNEKLFFGSGTQLSVL.